The clone carrying this TCR beta chain was picked up a small number of times. Its specificity is unknown. A read error may produce the germline difference seen at one junction end. The data are from a study of blood T cells in healthy people across ages. The study, taken as a whole, reports: TCR beta diversity, measured per million T cells, fell in a roughly linear way with age.

This CDR3 is 15 amino acids long. For the second PCR, which ran for about 6 to 12 cycles, a sample-barcoded 5' primer and a J-beta primer mix were used. MiXCR was run by TCRdb on the 5' RACE reads, yielding one entry per CDR3 protein. The table lists over 500,000 distinct CDR3 sequences, about 27% of them singletons. The sample was also linked to a second study, of T cells of mothers and their children.

The sequence derives from a boy between 2 and 15 years old in good health. Sequenced input: blood. This rearrangement joins TRBV12-3 or TRBV12-4 to TRBJ2-1, with 13 bases identical to TRBD2. The CDR3 bases are TGTGCCAGCAGCTCCCGACTAGCGGGGGGTGAGACCCGGTACTTC. Its translation: CASSSRLAGGETRYF.